Here is one T cell receptor beta chain with its context. Deletions cut 1 base from V and 4 bases from J, with 11 bases between. CDR1 and CDR2 (germline): MGHRA, YSYEKL. The CDR3 is 14 amino acids. The source of the sample is a study of blood T cell repertoires in COVID-19. Per the original methods: Amplifying reference gene primers gave estimates of nucleated cell counts. Sequencing used immunoSEQ multiplex PCR; TCRdb keeps in-frame clones, though not all of them. For V, J and clone size, that table is used; D and trimming come from the DNA. The sample has around 140,000 clones, 70% to 90% seen once. The sequenced sample was peripheral blood. This clonotype originated in a man aged 65 to 79 with active COVID-19. This chain connects TRBV4-1 to TRBJ2-7, with D maybe TRBD1 (6 bases). CDR3 residues: CASSQVQGGYEQYF. The CDR3 nucleotides read TGCGCCAGCAGCCAAGTACAGGGCGGGTACGAGCAGTACTTC.